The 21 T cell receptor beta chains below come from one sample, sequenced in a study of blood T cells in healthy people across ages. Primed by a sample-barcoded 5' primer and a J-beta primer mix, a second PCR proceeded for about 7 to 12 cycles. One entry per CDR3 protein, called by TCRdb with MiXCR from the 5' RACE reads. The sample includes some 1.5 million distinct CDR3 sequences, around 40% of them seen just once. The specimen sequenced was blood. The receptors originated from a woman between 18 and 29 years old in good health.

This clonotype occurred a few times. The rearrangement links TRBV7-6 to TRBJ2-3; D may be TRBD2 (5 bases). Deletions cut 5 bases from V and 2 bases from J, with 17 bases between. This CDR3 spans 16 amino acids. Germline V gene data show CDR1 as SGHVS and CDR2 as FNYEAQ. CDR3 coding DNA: TGTGCCAGCAGCCCGGATCCCGGGATTATCACAGATACGCAGTATTTT. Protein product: CASSPDPGIITDTQYF. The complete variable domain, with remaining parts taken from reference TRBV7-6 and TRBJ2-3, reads GAGVSQSPRYKVTKRGQDVALRCDPISGHVSLYWYRQALGQGPEFLTYFNYEAQQDKSGLPNDRFSAERPEGSISTLTIQRTEQRDSAMYRCASSPDPGIITDTQYFGPGTRLTVL.

The CDR3 loop reads CASSLWGDPYGYTF. In DNA form, the CDR3 reads TGTGCCAGCAGCTTATGGGGGGACCCTTATGGCTACACCTTC. The chain employs TRBV7-9 and TRBJ1-2; possible D gene TRBD1, 5 bases. V lost 2 bases and J 5 bases, leaving 12 bases between the germline ends. This CDR3 has 14 residues. CDR1 and CDR2 from the germline V gene are SEHNR and FQNEAQ (reference sequence).

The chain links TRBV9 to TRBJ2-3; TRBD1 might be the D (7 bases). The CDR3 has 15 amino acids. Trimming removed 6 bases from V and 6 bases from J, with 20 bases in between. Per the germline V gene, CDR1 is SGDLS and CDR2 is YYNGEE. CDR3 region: CASTIGGGRGDTQYF. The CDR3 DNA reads TGTGCCAGCACGATCGGAGGGGGCCGGGGGGATACGCAGTATTTT.

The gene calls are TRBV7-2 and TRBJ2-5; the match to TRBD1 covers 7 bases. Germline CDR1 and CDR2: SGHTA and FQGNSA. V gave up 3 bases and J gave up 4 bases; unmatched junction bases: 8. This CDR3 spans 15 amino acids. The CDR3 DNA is TGTGCCAGCAGCTTGGGGACAGCCAGGAGAGAGACCCAGTACTTC. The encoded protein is CASSLGTARRETQYF.

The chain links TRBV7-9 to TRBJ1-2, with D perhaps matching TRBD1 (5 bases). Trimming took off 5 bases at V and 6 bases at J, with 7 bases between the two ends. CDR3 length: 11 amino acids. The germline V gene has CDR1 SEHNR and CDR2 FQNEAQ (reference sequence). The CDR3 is CASSDSDGYTF. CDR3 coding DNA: TGTGCCAGCAGCGACAGCGATGGCTACACCTTC.

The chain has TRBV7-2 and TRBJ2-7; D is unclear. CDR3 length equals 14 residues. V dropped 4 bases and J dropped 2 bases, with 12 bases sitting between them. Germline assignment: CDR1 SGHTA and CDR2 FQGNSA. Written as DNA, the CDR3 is TGTGCCAGCAGCTGGAAAGCAGAGACCTACGAGCAGTACTTC. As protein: CASSWKAETYEQYF.

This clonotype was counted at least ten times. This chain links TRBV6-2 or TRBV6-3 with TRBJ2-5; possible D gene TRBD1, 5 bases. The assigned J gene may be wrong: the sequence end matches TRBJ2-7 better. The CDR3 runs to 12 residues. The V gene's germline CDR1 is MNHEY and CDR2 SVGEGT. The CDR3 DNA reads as TGTGCCAGCAGTTCCCAGGGCACCGAGCAGTACTTC. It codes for CASSSQGTEQYF.

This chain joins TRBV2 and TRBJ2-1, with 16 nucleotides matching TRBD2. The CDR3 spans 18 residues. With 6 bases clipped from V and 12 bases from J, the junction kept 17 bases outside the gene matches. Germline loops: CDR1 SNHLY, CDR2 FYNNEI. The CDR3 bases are TGTGCCAGCAGGGCGGGACTAGCGGGGGGGCCATTAGGTTCACGGCAGTTCTTC. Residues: CASRAGLAGGPLGSRQFF.

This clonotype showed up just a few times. The CDR3, as DNA: TGTGCCAGCAGTGCGGGGTTAACCTACGAGCAGTACTTC. As protein: CASSAGLTYEQYF. The chain combines TRBV2 with TRBJ2-7; tentative D call: TRBD2 (5 bases). V lost 4 bases and J 2 bases, leaving 9 bases between the germline ends. The germline V gene encodes CDR1 SNHLY and CDR2 FYNNEI. The CDR3 has 13 residues.

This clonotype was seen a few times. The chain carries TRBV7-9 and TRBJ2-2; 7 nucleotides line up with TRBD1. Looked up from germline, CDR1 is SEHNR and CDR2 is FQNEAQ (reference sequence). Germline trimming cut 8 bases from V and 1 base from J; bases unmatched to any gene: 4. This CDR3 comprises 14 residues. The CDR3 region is CASGGQKNTGELFF. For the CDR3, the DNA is TGTGCCAGCGGGGGACAGAAGAACACCGGGGAGCTGTTTTTT.

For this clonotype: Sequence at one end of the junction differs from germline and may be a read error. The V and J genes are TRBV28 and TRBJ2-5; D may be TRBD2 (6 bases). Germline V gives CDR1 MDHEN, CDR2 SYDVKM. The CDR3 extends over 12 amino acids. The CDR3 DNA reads TGTGCCGGCAGTGTGGGAGGTGGTGAGCAGTACTTC. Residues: CAGSVGGGEQYF.

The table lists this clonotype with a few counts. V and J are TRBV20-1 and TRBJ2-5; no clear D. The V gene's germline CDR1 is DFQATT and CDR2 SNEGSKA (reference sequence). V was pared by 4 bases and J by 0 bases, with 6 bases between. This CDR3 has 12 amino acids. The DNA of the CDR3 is TGCAGTGCTATCCGGGACCAAGAGACCCAGTACTTC. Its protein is CSAIRDQETQYF.

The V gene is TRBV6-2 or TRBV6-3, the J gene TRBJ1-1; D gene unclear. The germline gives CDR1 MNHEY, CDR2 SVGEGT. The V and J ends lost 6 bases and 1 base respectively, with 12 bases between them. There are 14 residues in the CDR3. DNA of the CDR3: TGTGCCAGCAGCCTAGAGGGTTGGAACACTGAAGCTTTCTTT. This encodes CASSLEGWNTEAFF.

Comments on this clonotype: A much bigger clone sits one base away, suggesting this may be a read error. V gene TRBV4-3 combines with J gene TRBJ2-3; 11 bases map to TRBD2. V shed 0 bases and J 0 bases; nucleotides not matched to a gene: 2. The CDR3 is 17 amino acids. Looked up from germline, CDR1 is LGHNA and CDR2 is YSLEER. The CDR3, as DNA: TGCGCCAGCAGCCAAGATCGGACTAGCGGGAGCACAGATACGCAGTATTTT. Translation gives CASSQDRTSGSTDTQYF.

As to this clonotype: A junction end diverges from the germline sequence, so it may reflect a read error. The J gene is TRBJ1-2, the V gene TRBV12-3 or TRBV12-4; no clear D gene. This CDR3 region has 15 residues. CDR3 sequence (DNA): TGTGCCAGCAGTTTAGCGCAGGTAGCTAACTATAGCTACACCTTC. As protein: CASSLAQVANYSYTF.

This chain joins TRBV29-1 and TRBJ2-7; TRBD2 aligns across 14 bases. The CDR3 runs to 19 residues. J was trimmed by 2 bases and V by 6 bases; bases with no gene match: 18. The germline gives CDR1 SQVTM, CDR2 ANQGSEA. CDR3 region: CSVQGVVGLAGGLTYEQYF. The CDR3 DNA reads TGCAGCGTCCAAGGGGTGGTCGGACTAGCGGGGGGTTTGACCTACGAGCAGTACTTC.

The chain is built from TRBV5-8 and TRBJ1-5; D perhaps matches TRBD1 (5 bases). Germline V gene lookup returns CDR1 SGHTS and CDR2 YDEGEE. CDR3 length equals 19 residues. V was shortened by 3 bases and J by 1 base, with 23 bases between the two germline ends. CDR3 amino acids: CASSWPGMGPESSNQPQHF. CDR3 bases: TGTGCCAGCAGCTGGCCCGGGATGGGGCCGGAATCGAGCAATCAGCCCCAGCATTTT.

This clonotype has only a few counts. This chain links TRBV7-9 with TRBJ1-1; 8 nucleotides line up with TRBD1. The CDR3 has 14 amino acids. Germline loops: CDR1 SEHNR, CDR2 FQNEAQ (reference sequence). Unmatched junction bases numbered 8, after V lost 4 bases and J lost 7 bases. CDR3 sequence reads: CASSSPSQGGEAFF. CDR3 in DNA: TGTGCCAGCAGCTCACCCTCACAGGGGGGTGAAGCTTTCTTT.

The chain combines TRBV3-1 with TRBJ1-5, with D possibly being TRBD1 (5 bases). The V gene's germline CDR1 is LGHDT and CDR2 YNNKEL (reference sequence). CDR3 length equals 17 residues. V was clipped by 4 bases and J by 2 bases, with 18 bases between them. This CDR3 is CASSPSSRGSGNQPQHF. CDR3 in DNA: TGTGCCAGCAGCCCCTCCAGCCGGGGCTCAGGCAATCAGCCCCAGCATTTT.

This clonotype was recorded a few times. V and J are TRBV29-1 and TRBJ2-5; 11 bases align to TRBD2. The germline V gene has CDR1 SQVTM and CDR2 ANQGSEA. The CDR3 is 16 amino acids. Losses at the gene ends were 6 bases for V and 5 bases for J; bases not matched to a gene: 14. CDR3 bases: TGCAGCGTCGCACTCCGACTAGCGGGACCGGGGGAGACCCAGTACTTC. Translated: CSVALRLAGPGETQYF.

CDR3 DNA: TGTGCCAGCAGCCCCAATAGCGGGAGGACAGATACGCAGTATTTT. Its protein is CASSPNSGRTDTQYF. This chain links TRBV9 with TRBJ2-3; 10 nucleotides agree with TRBD2. CDR1 SGDLS and CDR2 YYNGEE come from the germline V gene. The CDR3 consists of 15 residues. After removal of 4 bases from V and 3 bases from J, the junction contained 5 bases not matched to a gene.